These 16 T cell receptor beta chains were sequenced from one sample in a study of shared clonotypes between healthy human individuals. Assay used: immunoSEQ multiplex PCR; TCRdb lists only in-frame clones, some missing. The table records about 2.4 million clones, more than 90% of them present only once. The specimen was naive CD4+ T cells sorted from blood. Described subset: CD45RA+ positively selected. These receptors were obtained from a man between 18 and 35 years old in good health.

The rearrangement links TRBV19 to TRBJ2-7; D assignment may be TRBD1 or TRBD2 (7 bases each). Trimming took off 4 bases at V and 4 bases at J, with 20 bases between the two ends. Germline V gives CDR1 LNHDA, CDR2 SQIVND (reference sequence). This CDR3 has 16 residues. This CDR3 reads CASSTPGGGTSYEQYF. The CDR3 nucleotides read TGTGCCAGTAGTACCCCAGGGGGGGGGACTTCTTACGAGCAGTACTTC.

The V gene is TRBV7-2, the J gene TRBJ2-3; 9 nucleotides align to TRBD2. The V gene's germline CDR1 is SGHTA and CDR2 FQGNSA. The CDR3 has 16 residues. The V segment lost 5 bases and the J segment 0 bases; nucleotides outside the gene matches: 6. CDR3 nucleotide sequence: TGTGCCAGCAGCCCCGTAGCGGGAGTAAGCACAGATACGCAGTATTTT. Translated, it gives CASSPVAGVSTDTQYF.

The V gene is TRBV19, the J gene TRBJ1-6; D is unclear. With 2 bases removed from V and 0 bases from J, the gap between germline ends came to 5 bases. The V gene's germline CDR1 is LNHDA and CDR2 SQIVND (reference sequence). This CDR3 region has 15 residues. CDR3 loop: CASSIQSSYNSPLHF. CDR3 bases: TGTGCCAGTAGTATACAGAGCTCCTATAATTCACCCCTCCACTTT.

Points on this clone: Additional DNA sequences in this sample encode the identical CDR3. The V call is TRBV19, the J call TRBJ2-1, with TRBD2 as a possible D gene (6 bases). Germline V CDR1 and CDR2: LNHDA, SQIVND (reference sequence). The V and J ends lost 0 bases and 7 bases respectively, with 7 bases between them. This CDR3 region has 13 residues. The CDR3 is CASSIERGNEQFF. The CDR3 DNA is TGTGCCAGTAGTATAGAACGGGGGAATGAGCAGTTCTTC.

The chain links TRBV5-4 to TRBJ2-2; either TRBD1 or TRBD2 may fit D (5 bases each). Germline CDR1 is SGHNT and CDR2 is YYREEE (reference sequence). V gave up 4 bases and J gave up 0 bases, with 10 bases separating them. The CDR3 length is 15 residues. CDR3 in amino acids: CASSAWGSNTGELFF. CDR3 DNA: TGTGCCAGCAGCGCGTGGGGGTCGAACACCGGGGAGCTGTTTTTT. Supplemented by reference TRBV5-4 and TRBJ2-2, the full variable domain reads ETGVTQSPTHLIKTRGQQVTLRCSSQSGHNTVSWYQQALGQGPQFIFQYYREEENGRGNFPPRFSGLQFPNYSSELNVNALELDDSALYLCASSAWGSNTGELFFGEGSRLTVL.

This chain uses TRBV5-1 with TRBJ2-7; D unclear. This CDR3 is 14 amino acids long. Germline CDR1 is SGHRS and CDR2 is YFSETQ. V gave up 2 bases and J gave up 9 bases, with 18 bases separating them. CDR3 DNA: TGCGCCAGCAGCTTAGAACAGCCGGCTCGAGGGCAGTACTTC. Protein product: CASSLEQPARGQYF.

The chain carries TRBV6-5 and TRBJ2-3; TRBD2 matches at 7 bases. This CDR3 is built from 15 residues. V was pared by 4 bases and J by 1 base, with 5 bases of the junction left unmatched. Germline V gene lookup returns CDR1 MNHEY and CDR2 SVGAGI. CDR3 coding DNA: TGTGCCAGCAGTTCCATCAGCGGGGGCACAGATACGCAGTATTTT. It translates to CASSSISGGTDTQYF.

The chain combines TRBV30 with TRBJ2-7, with 8 nucleotides matching TRBD2. CDR3 size: 17 residues. Germline CDR1 and CDR2: GTSNPN and SVGIG (reference sequence). V was pared by 0 bases and J by 4 bases, with 14 bases of the junction left unmatched. CDR3 nucleotide sequence: TGTGCCTGGAGTGTACGACCGGGGGGGCCAGGAAAATACGAGCAGTACTTC. Translating it yields CAWSVRPGGPGKYEQYF.

This rearrangement joins TRBV27 to TRBJ2-1, with D perhaps matching TRBD1 (6 bases). The CDR3 runs 14 residues. The germline V gene encodes CDR1 MNHEY and CDR2 SMNVEV (reference sequence). With 4 bases removed from V and 3 bases from J, the gap between germline ends came to 10 bases. The chain's CDR3 is CASSSQGFYNEQFF. CDR3 nucleotide sequence: TGTGCCAGCAGTTCCCAGGGGTTCTACAATGAGCAGTTCTTC.

The J gene is TRBJ1-4, the V gene TRBV15; D remains unclear. The germline gives CDR1 LNHNV, CDR2 YYDKDF (reference sequence). The CDR3 covers 9 residues. Trimming shortened V by 11 bases and J by 10 bases, and 8 bases separated the two germline ends. For the CDR3, the DNA is TGTGCCGGGAGTCCAAAACTGTTTTTT. It encodes CAGSPKLFF.

This chain joins TRBV19 and TRBJ1-2; tentative D call: TRBD1 (5 bases). The CDR3 length is 13 residues. V lost 5 bases and J 6 bases, leaving 13 bases between the germline ends. Germline values: CDR1 LNHDA, CDR2 SQIVND (reference sequence). In nucleotides, the CDR3 is TGTGCCAGTAGTCTCGCGGGCAGGGATGGCTACACCTTC. Translated: CASSLAGRDGYTF.

This chain uses TRBV2 with TRBJ2-6; D not resolved. Trimming left V 7 bases short and J 0 bases short, with 7 bases between. This CDR3 has 14 amino acids. Germline lookup yields CDR1 SNHLY and CDR2 FYNNEI. CDR3 in DNA: TGTGCCAGCACCAGAAGCTCTGGGGCCAACGTCCTGACTTTC. Amino acids: CASTRSSGANVLTF.

This chain links TRBV6-1 with TRBJ2-4, with TRBD1 matching over 9 bases. Germline-derived CDR1 and CDR2 are MNHNS and SASEGT. Trimming removed 7 bases from V and 8 bases from J; junction bases left unmatched: 3. The CDR3 runs 12 residues. CDR3 DNA sequence: TGTGCCAGCACCAGGACAGGGGACATTCAGTACTTC. Its protein is CASTRTGDIQYF.

This chain links TRBV9 with TRBJ2-1; D uncertain. Trimming shortened V by 0 bases and J by 5 bases, and 12 bases separated the two germline ends. The germline CDR1 and CDR2 sequences are SGDLS and YYNGEE. The CDR3 is 15 residues long. CDR3: CASSVALNINNEQFF. The CDR3 DNA reads TGTGCCAGCAGCGTAGCACTAAACATAAACAATGAGCAGTTCTTC.

The V call is TRBV28, the J call TRBJ1-4; D call uncertain. Germline CDR1 reads MDHEN; CDR2 reads SYDVKM. CDR3 length: 15 amino acids. V lost 5 bases and J 1 base, leaving 11 bases between the germline ends. The CDR3 DNA reads TGTGCCAGCAGTGCCCACAGTGGAACTAATGAAAAACTGTTTTTT. As protein: CASSAHSGTNEKLFF.

The chain carries TRBV28 and TRBJ2-7; D call uncertain. This CDR3 spans 14 amino acids. Trimming cost V 4 bases and J 2 bases, with 12 bases left between them. CDR1 is MDHEN and CDR2 is SYDVKM in the germline V gene. The CDR3 is CASSSQDGPYEQYF. The CDR3 bases are TGTGCCAGCAGTTCCCAAGACGGTCCCTACGAGCAGTACTTC.